Shown below are 14 T cell receptor beta chains from a single sample sequenced in a study of cytomegalovirus exposure and HLA in healthy donors. PCR primers comprised 60 Vbeta and 13 Jbeta primers. Only in-frame clones appear in the TCRdb table, and some are missing; sequencing was by immunoSEQ multiplex PCR. The repertoire holds about 90,000 clones, over 60% seen once, with 4.5% to 5.5% in the top ten. Material for sequencing was PBMCs. All receptors come from a woman between 40 and 50 years old in good health and CMV-seropositive.

This clone was counted once. V gene TRBV5-1 combines with J gene TRBJ2-1; 9 nucleotides agree with TRBD2. Germline-derived CDR1 and CDR2 are SGHRS and YFSETQ. The CDR3 sequence is 15 residues long. Losses at the gene ends were 0 bases for V and 10 bases for J; bases not matched to a gene: 8. The CDR3 DNA reads TGCGCCAGCAGCTTGGCGCGGGAGGGCCTTGACGAGCAGTTCTTC. Amino acid sequence: CASSLAREGLDEQFF.

The CDR3 sequence: CASSASGGIYNEQFF. The CDR3 coding sequence is TGTGCCAGCAGTGCTAGCGGGGGAATTTACAATGAGCAGTTCTTC. The chain carries TRBV11-2 and TRBJ2-1, with 10 bases matching TRBD2. This CDR3 contains 15 residues. V lost 6 bases and J lost 4; bases outside the gene matches: 6. CDR1 SGHAT and CDR2 FQNNGV come from the germline V gene.

This clone came up a few times. The rearrangement links TRBV19 to TRBJ2-5, with 10 bases that match TRBD1. The CDR3 runs 15 residues. Germline V lookup: CDR1 LNHDA, CDR2 SQIVND (reference sequence). V was clipped by 4 bases and J by 5 bases; unmatched bases: 7. DNA for the CDR3: TGTGCCAGTAGTACTCCCGGGACAGGGGTGGAGACCCAGTACTTC. Its translation: CASSTPGTGVETQYF.

The chain recombines TRBV4-3 with TRBJ2-2; possible D gene TRBD1, 6 bases. This CDR3 is 18 amino acids long. CDR1 is LGHNA, CDR2 YSLEER, per germline. The V end was cut by 1 base, the J end by 5 bases, with 20 bases between. CDR3 nucleotide sequence: TGCGCCAGCAGCCAAGTCCCCCCCGCAGGGGCGCAAACCGGGGAGCTGTTTTTT. This translates into CASSQVPPAGAQTGELFF.

This rearrangement joins TRBV4-3 to TRBJ2-7; D gene ambiguous. The CDR3 consists of 13 residues. Germline-derived CDR1 and CDR2 are LGHNA and YSLEER. V was clipped by 0 bases and J by 3 bases, with 6 bases between them. The CDR3, as DNA: TGCGCCAGCAGCCAAGATAGAAACTACGAGCAGTACTTC. Protein product: CASSQDRNYEQYF.

The genes are TRBV19 and TRBJ2-7; a weak D match, TRBD2 (6 bases). The CDR3 extends over 14 amino acids. Germline V gene data show CDR1 as LNHDA and CDR2 as SQIVND (reference sequence). V shed 6 bases and J shed 6 bases, with 18 bases lying between them. CDR3 protein: CASSLRDGGLEQYF. For the CDR3, the DNA is TGTGCCAGTAGCCTCCGGGACGGGGGTCTCGAGCAGTACTTC.

The chain has TRBV27 and TRBJ2-7; 7 bases are a match to TRBD2. The germline gives CDR1 MNHEY, CDR2 SMNVEV (reference sequence). This CDR3 region has 15 residues. V trimming: 5 bases; J trimming: 4 bases; junction bases outside the gene matches: 11. The CDR3 nucleotides are TGTGCCAGCAGTGGCCCCGGGCTAGCGGCATACGAGCAGTACTTC. It translates to CASSGPGLAAYEQYF.

This clone was observed once. The rearrangement uses TRBV27 and TRBJ1-2; D may be TRBD1 (6 bases). There are 15 residues in the CDR3. Trimming removed 4 bases from V and 4 bases from J, with 16 bases in between. Germline V gives CDR1 MNHEY, CDR2 SMNVEV (reference sequence). The CDR3, as DNA: TGTGCCAGCAGTTCCCGGACAGCGTCTCCCTATGGCTACACCTTC. It yields the protein CASSSRTASPYGYTF.

This chain links TRBV7-3 with TRBJ2-3; D may be TRBD2 (6 bases). The length of the CDR3 is 14 residues. Germline CDR1 reads SGHTA; CDR2 reads FQGTGA. Deletions cut 3 bases from V and 6 bases from J, with 13 bases between. Written as DNA, the CDR3 is TGTGCCAGCAGCTTGCGGCTTGGGGGGGATACGCAGTATTTT. This codes for CASSLRLGGDTQYF.

The rearrangement links TRBV18 to TRBJ2-2; D not certain. This CDR3 has 12 residues. Trimming stripped 6 bases from V and 5 bases from J, with 7 bases between. The germline V gene has CDR1 KGHSH and CDR2 LQKENI. CDR3 DNA: TGTGCCAGCTCGTTCCAGACCGGGGAGCTGTTTTTT. This codes for CASSFQTGELFF.

The sample holds one count of this clone. The chain joins TRBV28 to TRBJ2-7; TRBD1 agrees at 7 bases. This CDR3 is built from 15 residues. Unmatched junction bases numbered 12, after V lost 5 bases and J lost 5 bases. CDR1 is MDHEN, CDR2 SYDVKM, per germline. CDR3 nucleotides: TGTGCCAGCAGTCCTACCGGGACAGAATCAGACGAGCAGTACTTC. Protein sequence: CASSPTGTESDEQYF. The entire variable domain, with the rest obtained from reference TRBV28 and TRBJ2-7, is as follows: DVKVTQSSRYLVKRTGEKVFLECVQDMDHENMFWYRQDPGLGLRLIYFSYDVKMKEKGDIPEGYSVSREKKERFSLILESASTNQTSMYLCASSPTGTESDEQYFGPGTRLTVT.

The rearrangement links TRBV4-2 to TRBJ2-5; the match to TRBD2 covers 7 bases. The J call may be mistaken, given a closer DNA end match to TRBJ2-7. Germline lookup yields CDR1 LGHNA and CDR2 YNFKEQ. The CDR3 runs to 16 residues. The DNA of the CDR3 is TGTGCCAGCAGCCAAGACTGGGGGACTAACTCATACGAGCAGTACTTC. This sequence encodes CASSQDWGTNSYEQYF.

V gene TRBV27 combines with J gene TRBJ1-4; 8 bases line up with TRBD1. This CDR3 is built from 15 residues. Germline trimming cut 4 bases from V and 8 bases from J; bases unmatched to any gene: 9. From germline, CDR1 is MNHEY and CDR2 SMNVEV (reference sequence). Here the CDR3 DNA reads TGTGCCAGCAGTTCTTCCGACAGGGGCGACGAAAAACTGTTTTTT. It yields the protein CASSSSDRGDEKLFF.

The gene calls are TRBV27 and TRBJ2-5; the D gene is possibly TRBD2 (6 bases). This CDR3 is 14 amino acids long. Germline-derived CDR1 and CDR2 are MNHEY and SMNVEV (reference sequence). Between the trimmed V and J ends, which lost 6 bases and 4 bases, there was a span of 15 bases. The CDR3 here is CASSEGLARETQYF. DNA for the CDR3: TGTGCCAGCAGCGAAGGGCTAGCGAGAGAGACCCAGTACTTC.